This T cell receptor (beta chain) was obtained from a study of blood T cell repertoires in COVID-19. Whole-study context: COVID-19 samples, acute and convalescent, were from the United States, Italy and Spain. Sources were T cells, B-cell-depleted T cells, or PBMCs; the material itself was cDNA or gDNA.

As originally analysed: Reference gene primer amplification yielded estimated nucleated cell counts. Only in-frame clones appear in the TCRdb table, and some are missing; sequencing was by immunoSEQ multiplex PCR. V and J calls and clone size are as listed in that table; D and trimming were resolved from the DNA. The repertoire includes 220,000 or so clones, around 80% of them detected once, and around 6% sits in the top ten. The specimen sequenced was peripheral blood. This TCR came from a woman in her 70s with acute or convalescent COVID-19.

The chain's CDR3 is CASSRGQGVTEAFF. The CDR3 nucleotides are TGTGCCAGCAGCCGCGGACAGGGGGTCACTGAAGCTTTCTTT. The V gene is TRBV3-1 (or the pseudogene TRBV3-2), the J gene TRBJ1-1; 10 bases line up with TRBD1. This CDR3 is 14 amino acids long. The J segment lost 4 bases and the V segment lost 4 bases, leaving 3 bases of the junction unmatched. Germline CDR1 reads LGHDT; CDR2 reads YNNKEL (reference sequence).